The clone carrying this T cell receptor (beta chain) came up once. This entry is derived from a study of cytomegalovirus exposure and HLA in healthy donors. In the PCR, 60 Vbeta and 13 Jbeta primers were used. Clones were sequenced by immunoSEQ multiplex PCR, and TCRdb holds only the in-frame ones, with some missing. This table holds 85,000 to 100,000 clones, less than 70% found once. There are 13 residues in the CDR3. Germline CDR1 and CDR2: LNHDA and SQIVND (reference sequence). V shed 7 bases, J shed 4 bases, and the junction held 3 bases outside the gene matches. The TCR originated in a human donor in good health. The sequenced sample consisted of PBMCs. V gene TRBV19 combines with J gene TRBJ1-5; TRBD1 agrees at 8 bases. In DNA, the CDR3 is TGTGCCAGTAACAGGGGGTGGAATCAGCCCCAGCATTTT. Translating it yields CASNRGWNQPQHF.